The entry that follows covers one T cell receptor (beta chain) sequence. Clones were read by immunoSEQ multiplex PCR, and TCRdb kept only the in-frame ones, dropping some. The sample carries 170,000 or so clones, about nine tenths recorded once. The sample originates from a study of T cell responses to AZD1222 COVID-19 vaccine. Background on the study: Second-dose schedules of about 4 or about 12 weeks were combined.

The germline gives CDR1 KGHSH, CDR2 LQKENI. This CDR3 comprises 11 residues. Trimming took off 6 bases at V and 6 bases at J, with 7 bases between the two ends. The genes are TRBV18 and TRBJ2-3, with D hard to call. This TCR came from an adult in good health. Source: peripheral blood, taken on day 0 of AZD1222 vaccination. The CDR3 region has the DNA TGTGCCAGCTCTCTTAAGGATACGCAGTATTTT. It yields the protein CASSLKDTQYF.